This T cell receptor (beta chain) was observed in a study of blood T cell repertoires in COVID-19. The wider study: Sources were T cells, B-cell-depleted T cells, or PBMCs; the material itself was cDNA or gDNA.

This CDR3 contains 11 residues. From germline, CDR1 is DFQATT and CDR2 SNEGSKA (reference sequence). The V end lost 3 bases, the J end lost 6 bases, and 8 bases lay between the germline ends. How the authors handled the data: It was from reference gene primer amplification that nucleated cell counts were estimated. TCRdb's copy holds only in-frame clones and misses some; the assay was immunoSEQ multiplex PCR. For V, J and clone size, that table is used; D and trimming come from the DNA. Of 200,000 to 250,000 clones listed, approximately 87% are singletons. The material sequenced was peripheral blood. The TCR sequence derives from a woman aged 45 to 65 with acute or convalescent COVID-19. The chain recombines TRBV20-1 with TRBJ2-5, with D possibly being TRBD2 (5 bases). DNA of the CDR3: TGCAGTGCTAGGGAGGTGAAGACCCAGTACTTC. It translates to CSAREVKTQYF.